This T cell receptor (beta chain) comes out of a study of T cell repertoires in cytomegalovirus infection. The wider study: As its CMV epitopes, the study selected recently identified HLA-C-restricted and well-studied HLA-B-restricted targets. From public TCR beta signatures came an indication of both CMV infection and matching HLA type. Study-wide results and caveats: It was HLA-C-restricted CMV-specific TCR beta clonotypes that dominated the response ex vivo. Totalled public TCR beta family frequency picked out people who carried CMV plus the relevant HLA.

TCRdb analysed the reads with MiXCR anew, one entry per CDR3 protein. The repertoire includes approximately 500,000 distinct CDR3 sequences, roughly a third of them detected once, and about 17% sits in the top ten. Trimming cost V 2 bases and J 4 bases, with 8 bases left between them. The germline gives CDR1 SGHTA, CDR2 FQGNSA. The CDR3 extends over 14 amino acids. Note on this clonotype: Its specificity is not known.

This sample comprised cultured PBMCs, obtained from culture after CMV antigen stimulation. The clonotype was recovered from a human donor in good health (CMV status not recorded). Some clones in this sample may be carry-over from other donors' samples. The chain carries TRBV7-2 and TRBJ2-2; D unresolved. The DNA of the CDR3 is TGTGCCAGCAGCTTATTTAGGTCCACCGGGGAGCTGTTTTTT. It is translated as CASSLFRSTGELFF.